These T cell receptor beta chains were read from a single sample in a study of cytomegalovirus exposure and HLA in healthy donors. Sequencing was performed with immunoSEQ multiplex PCR; in TCRdb, only in-frame clones are kept and a portion is missing. The sample carries fewer than 150,000 clones, approximately 80% recorded once. The sample consisted of PBMCs. Source of these receptors: a male donor in good health and CMV-seronegative. The CDR3 runs from the conserved cysteine through the conserved F or W. The D gene is left open where the match is weak. Expanded clones are given a class, and other clones once, few, many or no size at all.

NA	NA	TRBV7-2	TRBJ1-3	CASSVGSSGNTIYF	TGTGCCAGCTCGGTGGGGAGCTCTGGAAACACCATATATTTT
once	NA	TRBV6-6	TRBJ1-5	CASSYRGGDQPQHF	TGTGCCAGCAGTTACAGGGGGGGGGATCAGCCCCAGCATTTT
NA	NA	TRBV4-3	TRBJ1-6	CASSQDLTTHPSLHF	TGCGCCAGCAGCCAAGATCTAACTACGCACCCTTCCCTCCACTTT
NA	TRBD1	TRBV30	TRBJ2-7	CAWRPPPGQGNYEQYF	TGTGCCTGGAGGCCTCCTCCGGGACAGGGGAATTACGAGCAGTACTTC
NA	NA	TRBV11-1	TRBJ2-2	CASSSYRGRGTGELFF	TGTGCCAGCAGCTCATACCGGGGCCGGGGGACCGGGGAGCTGTTTTTT
NA	NA	TRBV7-2	TRBJ2-2	CASSRLPGITGELFF	TGTGCCAGCAGCAGACTCCCGGGGATCACCGGGGAGCTGTTTTTT
NA	NA	TRBV18	TRBJ1-1	CASSPLNGRGTEAFF	TGTGCCAGCTCACCACTTAATGGCAGGGGCACTGAAGCTTTCTTT
NA	NA	TRBV19	TRBJ1-4	CASSRGVTNEKLFF	TGTGCCAGTTCCCGGGGGGTGACTAATGAAAAACTGTTTTTT
NA	NA	TRBV9	TRBJ2-1	CASSVVNRRGEQFF	TGTGCCAGCAGCGTAGTGAATCGCAGGGGCGAGCAGTTCTTC
NA	NA	TRBV9	TRBJ2-1	CASSVGSSYNEQFF	TGTGCCAGCAGCGTAGGGAGCTCCTACAATGAGCAGTTCTTC
NA	TRBD1	TRBV28	TRBJ1-6	CASSIDRGMTPPLHF	TGTGCCAGCAGTATAGACAGGGGCATGACGCCACCCCTCCACTTT
NA	NA	TRBV11-2	TRBJ2-5	CASSHRQSETQYF	TGTGCCAGCAGCCACCGACAGTCAGAGACCCAGTACTTC
NA	TRBD2	TRBV11-2	TRBJ2-3	CASTPGGTDTQYF	TGTGCCAGTACGCCGGGGGGGACAGATACGCAGTATTTT
NA	NA	TRBV4-2	TRBJ1-2	CASSPGSWDGYTF	TGTGCCAGCAGCCCGGGGTCTTGGGATGGCTACACCTTC
NA	TRBD2	TRBV7-9	TRBJ2-5	CASSLVRGVWETQYF	TGTGCCAGCAGCTTAGTCCGGGGGGTCTGGGAGACCCAGTACTTC
NA	NA	TRBV19	TRBJ1-1	CASSIVNSGTEAFF	TGTGCCAGTAGTATAGTCAACAGCGGGACTGAAGCTTTCTTT
NA	TRBD1	TRBV7-2	TRBJ2-1	CASSATGDNEQFF	TGTGCCAGCAGCGCCACAGGGGACAATGAGCAGTTCTTC
once	NA	TRBV5-1	TRBJ1-1	CASSRRELNTEAFF	TGCGCCAGCAGCCGACGGGAGTTGAACACTGAAGCTTTCTTT
NA	TRBD2	TRBV5-6	TRBJ2-1	CASRAPLAGDRSPEQFF	TGTGCCAGCAGGGCTCCGCTAGCGGGGGACCGAAGTCCTGAGCAGTTCTTC
NA	NA	TRBV2	TRBJ1-2	CASKPVDYGYTF	TGTGCCAGCAAGCCCGTGGACTATGGCTACACCTTC
NA	TRBD2	TRBV5-1	TRBJ2-1	CASSLAGGNEQFF	TGCGCCAGCAGCTTGGCGGGGGGCAATGAGCAGTTCTTC
NA	NA	TRBV5-1	TRBJ1-5	CASSFTGSGQPQHF	TGCGCCAGCAGCTTTACAGGGTCCGGTCAGCCCCAGCATTTT
NA	TRBD1	TRBV7-2	TRBJ2-7	CASSSPTGGIYEQYF	TGTGCCAGCAGCTCCCCTACAGGGGGCATTTACGAGCAGTACTTC
NA	NA	TRBV5-4	TRBJ1-1	CASSRGAEAFF	TGTGCCAGCAGCCGCGGAGCTGAAGCTTTCTTT
NA	NA	TRBV10-3	TRBJ1-1	CAISESGTEAFF	TGTGCCATCAGTGAGTCCGGGACTGAAGCTTTCTTT
NA	NA	TRBV30	TRBJ2-3	CAFREQGQDTQYF	TGTGCCTTCAGGGAGCAGGGGCAAGATACGCAGTATTTT
NA	TRBD1	TRBV9	TRBJ1-2	CASSVDRGRNYGYTF	TGTGCCAGCAGCGTAGACAGGGGGAGAAACTATGGCTACACCTTC
NA	TRBD2	TRBV7-3	TRBJ2-1	CASSDKAGVGYNEQFF	TGTGCCAGCAGCGATAAAGCGGGGGTTGGATACAATGAGCAGTTCTTC
NA	NA	TRBV5-4	TRBJ1-1	CASSSPTDTLNTEAFF	TGTGCCAGCAGCTCCCCAACGGACACTTTGAACACTGAAGCTTTCTTT
NA	TRBD1	TRBV4-1	TRBJ1-4	CASSQDPGQGEKLFF	TGCGCCAGCAGCCAAGACCCGGGACAGGGAGAAAAACTGTTTTTT
once	NA	TRBV28	TRBJ1-2	CASSPGTPNYGYTF	TGTGCCAGCAGTCCCGGGACACCGAACTATGGCTACACCTTC
NA	TRBD1	TRBV6-1	TRBJ2-6	CASSAGQGISGANVLTF	TGTGCCAGCAGTGCAGGACAGGGAATCTCTGGGGCCAACGTCCTGACTTTC
NA	NA	TRBV7-8	TRBJ2-7	CASSGRTDTYEQYF	TGTGCCAGCAGCGGCAGGACAGACACCTACGAGCAGTACTTC
NA	NA	TRBV27	TRBJ2-3	CASSLNTNSRTDTQYF	TGTGCCAGCAGTTTAAACACGAATTCACGCACAGATACGCAGTATTTT
once	TRBD1	TRBV7-2	TRBJ2-5	CASSPNQGVQETQYF	TGTGCCAGCAGCCCAAACCAGGGGGTTCAAGAGACCCAGTACTTC
NA	TRBD1	TRBV2	TRBJ1-2	CASNRDRSPHHGYTF	TGTGCCAGCAATAGGGACAGGAGCCCCCATCATGGCTACACCTTC
few	TRBD1	TRBV6-5	TRBJ1-2	CASSYTGGTYGYTF	TGTGCCAGCAGTTACACAGGGGGCACCTATGGCTACACCTTC
NA	NA	TRBV4-2	TRBJ2-7	CASSQELFPYEQYF	TGTGCCAGCAGCCAAGAACTGTTCCCCTACGAGCAGTACTTC
NA	NA	TRBV7-9	TRBJ1-2	CASSLYHGYTF	TGTGCCAGCAGCTTATATCATGGCTACACCTTC
NA	NA	TRBV5-1	TRBJ1-6	CASSLGASSYNSPLHF	TGCGCCAGCAGCTTGGGGGCCAGCTCCTATAATTCACCCCTCCACTTT
NA	TRBD1	TRBV28	TRBJ1-2	CASSPGDRALYGYTF	TGTGCCAGCAGTCCGGGGGACAGGGCTCTCTATGGCTACACCTTC
NA	TRBD1	TRBV6-1	TRBJ1-3	CASSLTDREGNTIYF	TGTGCCAGCAGTTTAACGGACAGGGAAGGGAACACCATATATTTT
NA	TRBD1	TRBV25-1	TRBJ1-1	CASSAGQGRKAFF	TGTGCCAGCAGTGCAGGACAGGGGAGGAAAGCTTTCTTT
NA	NA	TRBV7-2	TRBJ1-2	CASSLRGIESYTF	TGTGCCAGCAGCTTAAGGGGTATTGAAAGCTACACCTTC
NA	TRBD1	TRBV19	TRBJ1-4	CASSTGYRGDEKLFF	TGTGCCAGTAGTACAGGATACAGGGGTGACGAAAAACTGTTTTTT
NA	NA	TRBV4-2	TRBJ2-7	CASSQDRAYEQYF	TGTGCCAGCAGCCAAGATCGGGCCTACGAGCAGTACTTC
NA	TRBD1	TRBV5-4	TRBJ1-2	CASGSQGALGYTF	TGTGCCAGCGGTTCACAGGGGGCATTGGGCTACACCTTC
NA	NA	TRBV2	TRBJ1-1	CASSGYLTDREAFF	TGTGCCAGCAGTGGATACTTGACAGACCGTGAAGCTTTCTTT
NA	TRBD1	TRBV5-1	TRBJ1-1	CASSNTGGLGTEAFF	TGCGCCAGCAGCAACACAGGGGGTCTAGGTACTGAAGCTTTCTTT
NA	NA	TRBV10-1	TRBJ2-2	CASSIQINTGELFF	TGCGCCAGCAGTATCCAAATTAACACCGGGGAGCTGTTTTTT
once	NA	TRBV19	TRBJ1-5	CASSMGSFHQPQHF	TGTGCCAGTAGTATGGGGAGCTTTCATCAGCCCCAGCATTTT